The 31 T cell receptor beta chains below all came from one sample that was sequenced in a study of T cells in Graves' hyperthyroidism and ophthalmopathy. What was amplified from RNA transcripts were TCR beta CDR3 regions. First-round RT-PCR with HTBI primers amplified the TCR CDR3 region. TCRdb independently ran MiXCR on the multiplex PCR reads; one entry per CDR3 protein. The sample shows about 460,000 distinct CDR3 sequences, less than 25% of them seen only once. The sequencing sample was made of blood. The receptors were gathered from a woman in her 70s with Graves' ophthalmopathy.

As to this clonotype: One base away lies a much larger clone, so this may be a sequencing read error. The chain couples TRBV11-2 to TRBJ2-3; tentative D call: TRBD2 (6 bases). Germline V gene sequence: CDR1 SGHAT, CDR2 FQNNGV. V lost 5 bases and J lost 0, with 12 bases in between. The length of the CDR3 is 15 residues. CDR3 amino acids: CASSEWGDSTDTQYF. CDR3 nucleotide sequence: TGTGCCAGCAGCGAGTGGGGGGACAGCACAGATACGCAGTATTTT.

The V gene is TRBV20-1, the J gene TRBJ1-2; 7 bases agree with TRBD1. Germline trimming cut 2 bases from V and 1 base from J; bases unmatched to any gene: 4. Germline loops: CDR1 DFQATT, CDR2 SNEGSKA (reference sequence). The CDR3 contains 14 residues. The CDR3 protein is CSARKGTDNYGYTF. In DNA form, the CDR3 reads TGCAGTGCTAGAAAAGGGACAGATAACTATGGCTACACCTTC.

A few counts support this clonotype. The chain combines TRBV7-8 with TRBJ1-2; D is unclear. V shed 5 bases and J shed 7 bases, with 14 bases lying between them. Germline CDR1 reads SGHVS; CDR2 reads FQNEAQ. The CDR3 is made up of 13 amino acids. CDR3 bases: TGTGCCAGCAGCCCCCGCGGGGTCGGTGGCTACACCTTC. This translates into CASSPRGVGGYTF.

The chain uses TRBV4-3 and TRBJ2-2; 12 bases match TRBD2. The V segment lost 6 bases and the J segment 7 bases; nucleotides outside the gene matches: 9. Germline V gene sequence: CDR1 LGHNA, CDR2 YSLEER. The CDR3 has 16 amino acids. CDR3 sequence reads: CASRPSGRGYGGELFF. The CDR3 DNA sequence: TGCGCCAGCAGGCCTAGCGGGAGGGGGTATGGCGGGGAGCTGTTTTTT.

The chain couples TRBV18 to TRBJ2-1; 10 bases align to TRBD2. V lost 3 bases, J lost 7 bases, and 3 bases stayed unmatched. The CDR3 has 14 residues. The germline gives CDR1 KGHSH, CDR2 LQKENI. The CDR3 loop reads CASSPWTSGNEQFF. CDR3 nucleotide sequence: TGTGCCAGCTCACCTTGGACTAGCGGTAATGAGCAGTTCTTC.

The chain combines TRBV18 with TRBJ1-2; D is uncertain. The CDR3 is 15 amino acids. Trimming removed 0 bases at V and 4 bases at J, with 12 bases between. Germline CDR1 and CDR2: KGHSH and LQKENI. The CDR3 DNA reads TGTGCCAGCTCACCACCTGGTGGGTTTGGCTATGGCTACACCTTC. Its protein product is CASSPPGGFGYGYTF.

This rearrangement joins TRBV9 to TRBJ2-1; 9 bases map to TRBD2. V gave up 2 bases and J gave up 5 bases; unmatched junction bases: 14. Germline CDR1 reads SGDLS; CDR2 reads YYNGEE. The CDR3 length is 18 residues. CDR3 sequence: CASSVQLSASGENNEQFF. The CDR3 DNA reads as TGTGCCAGCAGCGTGCAGTTGTCGGCTAGCGGGGAAAACAATGAGCAGTTCTTC.

This clonotype was detected only a few times. J is TRBJ2-3 and V is TRBV15; D not resolved. Trimming left V 1 base short and J 2 bases short, with 4 bases between. CDR1 is LNHNV, CDR2 YYDKDF, per germline (reference sequence). The CDR3 is 13 amino acids. The CDR3 nucleotides are TGTGCCACCAGCAGAGGAAACACAGATACGCAGTATTTT. Amino acids: CATSRGNTDTQYF.

The gene calls are TRBV18 and TRBJ2-5, with TRBD2 matching 9 bases. The length of the CDR3 is 16 residues. The germline CDR1 and CDR2 sequences are KGHSH and LQKENI. Trimming removed 3 bases from V and 1 base from J; junction bases left unmatched: 6. As DNA, the CDR3 is TGTGCCAGCTCACCCCGCCTAGCGGGGTTCCAAGAGACCCAGTACTTC. Amino acid sequence: CASSPRLAGFQETQYF.

V is TRBV5-4 and J is TRBJ2-3; 14 nucleotides align to TRBD2. Germline CDR1 reads SGHNT; CDR2 reads YYREEE (reference sequence). Losses at the gene ends were 4 bases for V and 7 bases for J; bases not matched to a gene: 5. The CDR3 is made up of 15 amino acids. In nucleotides, the CDR3 is TGTGCCAGCAGCAGGGGACTAGCGGGAGACTATACGCAGTATTTT. This gives the protein CASSRGLAGDYTQYF.

This clonotype was seen more than once but under ten times. The J gene is TRBJ1-5, the V gene TRBV19; D is possibly TRBD1 (6 bases). Trimming left V 3 bases short and J 6 bases short, with 15 bases between. The CDR3 extends over 15 amino acids. Germline CDR1 is LNHDA and CDR2 is SQIVND (reference sequence). This CDR3 is CASSILGQLIQPQHF. DNA for the CDR3: TGTGCCAGTAGTATTTTGGGACAACTCATTCAGCCCCAGCATTTT.

In regard to this clonotype: The junction does not match germline at one end; this may be a read error. V and J are TRBV7-7 and TRBJ2-5; D is perhaps TRBD1 (6 bases). Germline CDR1 is SSHAT and CDR2 is FNYEAQ (reference sequence). The length of the CDR3 is 15 residues. Written as DNA, the CDR3 is TGTGCTAGCAGCCCGGGATACACAGGGAAAGAGACCCAGTACTTC. Translated, it gives CASSPGYTGKETQYF.

This clonotype has just a few counts. This chain uses TRBV12-3 or TRBV12-4 with TRBJ2-5, with 7 bases lining up with TRBD2. The junction had 16 bases not matched to a gene; V was cut back by 4 bases and J by 5 bases. The CDR3 runs to 17 residues. This chain's CDR3 is CASSSAGEGLRQETQYF. The DNA of the CDR3 is TGTGCCAGCAGTTCGGCGGGGGAGGGCTTAAGACAGGAGACCCAGTACTTC.

As concerns this clonotype: Germline and junction disagree at one end, which may indicate a read error. The chain couples TRBV11-2 to TRBJ1-1; weak D call: TRBD1 (6 bases). This CDR3 has 15 residues. CDR1 is SGHAT and CDR2 is FQNNGV in the germline V gene. The chain's CDR3 is CASSLVGALNTEALF. The DNA of the CDR3 is TGTGCCAGCAGCTTAGTGGGGGCCCTGAACACTGAAGCTCTCTTT.

This clonotype was detected a few times. Written as DNA, the CDR3 is TGTGCCAGTAGGAGGACAGCCGATAATGAAAAACTGTTTTTT. It is translated as CASRRTADNEKLFF. The J gene is TRBJ1-4, the V gene TRBV19; tentative D call: TRBD1 (6 bases). Germline CDR1 LNHDA, CDR2 SQIVND (reference sequence). This CDR3 has 14 amino acids. Deletions cut 6 bases from V and 4 bases from J, with 12 bases between.

The CDR3 loop reads CASSYTSGRAYEQYF. CDR3 DNA sequence: TGTGCCAGCAGTTACACTAGCGGGAGGGCCTACGAGCAGTACTTC. The chain carries TRBV6-5 and TRBJ2-7; 13 nucleotides match TRBD2. Germline CDR1 and CDR2: MNHEY and SVGAGI. CDR3 length: 15 residues. V gave up 2 bases and J gave up 2 bases; unmatched junction bases: 0.

This clonotype was counted many times. V usage is TRBV12-3 or TRBV12-4 and J usage is TRBJ2-3, with 13 bases fitting TRBD2. The CDR3 is 17 amino acids. The junction had 8 bases not matched to a gene; V was cut back by 6 bases and J by 2 bases. The DNA of the CDR3 is TGTGCCAGCAGCCGGCTCACTAGCGGGAGGGCCACAGATACGCAGTATTTT. Its protein is CASSRLTSGRATDTQYF.

The V call is TRBV30, the J call TRBJ1-3; weak D call: TRBD1 (6 bases). The germline V gene encodes CDR1 GTSNPN and CDR2 SVGIG (reference sequence). CDR3 length: 17 residues. V was clipped by 2 bases and J by 0 bases, with 17 bases between them. The CDR3 DNA reads TGTGCCTGGAGTCCCTTAACAGGGACCACCTCTGGAAACACCATATATTTT. Translation: CAWSPLTGTTSGNTIYF. The whole variable domain, remainder taken from reference TRBV30 and TRBJ1-3, is SQTIHQWPATLVQPVGSPLSLECTVEGTSNPNLYWYRQAAGRGLQLLFYSVGIGQISSEVPQNLSASRPQDRQFILSSKKLLLSDSGFYLCAWSPLTGTTSGNTIYFGEGSWLTVV.

The gene calls are TRBV12-3 or TRBV12-4 and TRBJ2-6; the D is unclear. Trimming cost V 7 bases and J 0 bases, with 22 bases left between them. The CDR3 extends over 19 amino acids. In DNA, the CDR3 is TGTGCCAGCACCCCACTCCCGGGCCTAAGAGACTCTGGGGCCAACGTCCTGACTTTC. Its protein is CASTPLPGLRDSGANVLTF.

V usage is TRBV4-1 and J usage is TRBJ2-1; 13 bases align to TRBD2. With 4 bases clipped from V and 9 bases from J, the junction kept 9 bases outside the gene matches. Germline V gene sequence: CDR1 MGHRA, CDR2 YSYEKL. The CDR3 contains 16 residues. Written as DNA, the CDR3 is TGCGCCAGCAGCCCGTTGACTAGCGGGAGGCGAGGTGAGCAGTTCTTC. Translation: CASSPLTSGRRGEQFF.

This clonotype was observed at least ten times. The V and J genes are TRBV11-2 and TRBJ2-1; unclear D gene. The CDR3 loop spans 15 amino acids. Germline values: CDR1 SGHAT, CDR2 FQNNGV. Deletions cut 6 bases from V and 1 base from J, with 13 bases between. In DNA, the CDR3 is TGTGCCAGCAGTCTCTCATGGACGTCCTACAATGAGCAGTTCTTC. Encoded protein: CASSLSWTSYNEQFF.

This clonotype was observed a handful of times. The V and J genes are TRBV7-9 and TRBJ1-5, with 8 bases matching TRBD1. This CDR3 is 15 amino acids long. Germline V CDR1 and CDR2: SEHNR, FQNEAQ (reference sequence). V lost 1 base and J lost 6; bases outside the gene matches: 5. CDR3 nucleotide sequence: TGTGCCAGCAGCTTAGAGGGACAGGTGGGTCAGCCCCAGCATTTT. Residues: CASSLEGQVGQPQHF.

This clonotype was seen a handful of times. The chain carries TRBV6-2 or TRBV6-3 and TRBJ2-1; possible D gene TRBD2, 6 bases. Trimming took 7 bases from V and 5 from J, leaving 12 bases between them. Germline V gene lookup returns CDR1 MNHEY and CDR2 SVGEGT. The CDR3 is 13 residues long. CDR3 DNA: TGTGCCAGCATCGCTAGCGCTGACAATGAGCAGTTCTTC. Its protein product is CASIASADNEQFF.

Turning to this clonotype: The germline gene is not matched at one end of the junction; a read error may be the cause. The chain has TRBV9 and TRBJ1-1, with a possible D match to TRBD1 (6 bases). The CDR3 extends over 16 amino acids. CDR1 and CDR2 (germline): SGDLS, YYNGEE. CDR3 sequence reads: CASSETGGSPNSEAFF. CDR3 coding DNA: TGTGCCAGCAGCGAAACGGGGGGCAGCCCGAACTCTGAAGCTTTCTTT. Variable domain in full (rest from reference TRBV9 and TRBJ1-1): DSGVTQTPKHLITATGQRVTLRCSPRSGDLSVYWYQQSLDQGLQFLIQYYNGEERAKGNILERFSAQQFPDLHSELNLSSLELGDSALYFCASSETGGSPNSEAFFGQGTRLTVV.

This clonotype has a count of ten or more. V usage is TRBV6-1 and J usage is TRBJ1-2; the D gene is possibly TRBD1 (5 bases). The CDR3 covers 13 residues. Per germline, CDR1 MNHNS and CDR2 SASEGT. Trimming removed 6 bases from V and 2 bases from J, with 10 bases in between. The CDR3 here is CASSQTVNYGYTF. DNA for the CDR3: TGTGCCAGCAGCCAGACAGTGAACTATGGCTACACCTTC.

V and J are TRBV5-6 and TRBJ2-1; D might be TRBD1 or TRBD2, each matching 5 bases. This CDR3 is built from 14 residues. V dropped 5 bases and J dropped 4 bases, with 13 bases sitting between them. CDR1 SGHDT and CDR2 YYEEEE come from the germline V gene. The CDR3 region has the DNA TGTGCCAGCAGAGAGGGGACGGCTTACAATGAGCAGTTCTTC. Translation gives CASREGTAYNEQFF.

This clonotype was seen a handful of times. The gene calls are TRBV20-1 and TRBJ2-1; D remains ambiguous. Looked up from germline, CDR1 is DFQATT and CDR2 is SNEGSKA (reference sequence). The CDR3 spans 14 residues. V was shortened by 6 bases and J by 4 bases, with 16 bases between the two germline ends. The CDR3 DNA sequence: TGCAGTGCCAGACCTATAGGCAGTTACAATGAGCAGTTCTTC. As protein: CSARPIGSYNEQFF.

This clonotype was counted many times. The chain has TRBV28 and TRBJ2-3, with TRBD1 as a possible D gene (5 bases). The germline V gene has CDR1 MDHEN and CDR2 SYDVKM. V was trimmed by 5 bases and J by 4 bases, leaving 16 bases between them. The CDR3 consists of 15 residues. This CDR3 reads CASSVRGAISDTQYF. CDR3 nucleotide sequence: TGTGCCAGCAGTGTCCGTGGGGCTATATCAGATACGCAGTATTTT.

This clonotype was counted many times. The V and J genes are TRBV2 and TRBJ1-1; the match to TRBD1 covers 7 bases. The V segment lost 6 bases and the J segment 3 bases; nucleotides outside the gene matches: 7. The CDR3 is 14 residues long. CDR1 SNHLY and CDR2 FYNNEI come from the germline V gene. In DNA form, the CDR3 reads TGTGCCAGCAGAAGACAGGGAGGATACACTGAAGCTTTCTTT. This sequence encodes CASRRQGGYTEAFF.

The rearrangement joins TRBV6-2 or TRBV6-3 to TRBJ2-1, with 12 bases matching TRBD2. The germline V gene has CDR1 MNHEY and CDR2 SVGEGT. After removal of 0 bases from V and 7 bases from J, the junction contained 4 bases not matched to a gene. The CDR3 runs to 16 residues. The CDR3 reads CASSYSLAGGLNEQFF. Written as DNA, the CDR3 is TGTGCCAGCAGTTACTCACTAGCGGGAGGCCTTAATGAGCAGTTCTTC.

V is TRBV11-2 and J is TRBJ2-7; D not certain. The V gene's germline CDR1 is SGHAT and CDR2 FQNNGV. Trimming shortened V by 3 bases and J by 5 bases, and 23 bases separated the two germline ends. CDR3 size: 17 residues. CDR3 sequence: CASSLGTYTSGSHEQYF. The CDR3 coding sequence is TGTGCCAGCAGCTTGGGAACGTATACCTCCGGGTCCCACGAGCAGTACTTC. Supplemented by reference TRBV11-2 and TRBJ2-7, the full variable domain reads EAGVAQSPRYKIIEKRQSVAFWCNPISGHATLYWYQQILGQGPKLLIQFQNNGVVDDSQLPKDRFSAERLKGVDSTLKIQPAKLEDSAVYLCASSLGTYTSGSHEQYFGPGTRLTVT.